Below are 26 T cell receptor beta chains sequenced from a single sample in a study of blood T cells in healthy people across ages. A sample-barcoded 5' primer and a J-beta primer mix were used in a second PCR of about 6 to 12 cycles. MiXCR, run by TCRdb on the 5' RACE reads, gives a single entry per CDR3 protein. The table has 1.5 million to 2 million distinct CDR3 sequences, around half seen once. Sequenced sample: blood. These receptors came from a woman between 40 and 50 years old in good health.

The chain joins TRBV5-1 to TRBJ2-3; 7 nucleotides agree with TRBD1. With V trimmed by 0 bases and J by 9 bases, 13 bases remained unmatched. Germline loops: CDR1 SGHRS, CDR2 YFSETQ. CDR3 length: 16 residues. For the CDR3, the DNA is TGCGCCAGCAGCTTGGATAAGGGGGCCCTGTTAGGAACGCAGTATTTT. It codes for CASSLDKGALLGTQYF.

This clonotype was seen more than once but under ten times. The chain employs TRBV28 and TRBJ1-1, with unresolved D. V gave up 2 bases and J gave up 1 base, with 11 bases separating them. CDR3 length: 15 residues. Germline loops: CDR1 MDHEN, CDR2 SYDVKM. The CDR3 nucleotides read TGTGCCAGCAGTTTACCAACGGGCAGGAACACTGAAGCTTTCTTT. It yields the protein CASSLPTGRNTEAFF.

This chain joins TRBV27 and TRBJ1-4; D unclear. The germline V and J ends were trimmed by 0 bases and 5 bases, with 4 bases remaining between them. In germline, CDR1 is MNHEY, CDR2 SMNVEV (reference sequence). The length of the CDR3 is 13 residues. CDR3: CASSLSENEKLFF. CDR3 in DNA: TGTGCCAGCAGTTTATCAGAAAATGAAAAACTGTTTTTT.

This clonotype was seen a handful of times. The chain joins TRBV4-3 to TRBJ2-7; D not certain. The CDR3 is 17 residues long. Germline V gene data show CDR1 as LGHNA and CDR2 as YSLEER. Trimming removed 1 base at V and 5 bases at J, with 21 bases between. This chain's CDR3 is CASSQVEKELRIDEQYF. CDR3 coding DNA: TGCGCCAGCAGCCAAGTGGAGAAAGAGCTACGAATAGACGAGCAGTACTTC.

This rearrangement joins TRBV7-9 to TRBJ2-1; 7 nucleotides agree with TRBD1. Germline CDR1 is SEHNR and CDR2 is FQNEAQ (reference sequence). V was clipped by 8 bases and J by 13 bases; unmatched bases: 17. The CDR3 length is 14 residues. CDR3 bases: TGTGCCAGCGTTCCTCCCGACAGGGACCCCATCCAGTTCTTC. It codes for CASVPPDRDPIQFF.

The chain is built from TRBV28 and TRBJ2-1; either TRBD1 or TRBD2 may fit D (5 bases each). The germline CDR1 and CDR2 sequences are MDHEN and SYDVKM. This CDR3 region has 15 residues. The V end lost 7 bases, the J end lost 4 bases, and 17 bases lay between the germline ends. CDR3 loop: CASTHRDGHYNEQFF. The CDR3 DNA sequence: TGTGCCAGCACCCACCGGGACGGACATTACAATGAGCAGTTCTTC.

J is TRBJ2-7 and V is TRBV4-3; either TRBD1 or TRBD2 may supply D (5 bases each). CDR3 length: 15 amino acids. Per the germline V gene, CDR1 is LGHNA and CDR2 is YSLEER. V was clipped by 3 bases and J by 1 base, with 13 bases between them. Here the CDR3 reads CASSQGHRGSYEQYF. Here the CDR3 DNA reads TGCGCCAGCAGCCAGGGGCATCGGGGATCCTACGAGCAGTACTTC.

This rearrangement joins TRBV7-9 to TRBJ2-1; no clear D. The V and J ends lost 7 bases and 5 bases respectively, with 21 bases between them. This CDR3 has 16 amino acids. Germline lookup yields CDR1 SEHNR and CDR2 FQNEAQ (reference sequence). CDR3 loop: CASNRHITLENNEQFF. As DNA, the CDR3 is TGTGCCAGCAACCGACATATCACGCTTGAAAACAATGAGCAGTTCTTC.

The rearrangement links TRBV20-1 to TRBJ1-1, with a weak D call TRBD1 (5 bases). Germline V gene data show CDR1 as DFQATT and CDR2 as SNEGSKA (reference sequence). Trimming stripped 0 bases from V and 5 bases from J, with 13 bases between. The CDR3 has 14 residues. The CDR3 DNA reads as TGCAGTGCTAGAGATTCAGGGCGCGGGACTGAAGCTTTCTTT. This encodes CSARDSGRGTEAFF.

The rearrangement joins TRBV29-1 to TRBJ1-4; 9 bases align to TRBD1. CDR3 length: 14 residues. The germline V gene encodes CDR1 SQVTM and CDR2 ANQGSEA. With V trimmed by 3 bases and J by 11 bases, 10 bases remained unmatched. DNA of the CDR3: TGCAGCGTTGACCCCGGGACAGGGTTTGGGAAACTGTTTTTT. Translating gives CSVDPGTGFGKLFF.

This clonotype was detected ten times or more. V usage is TRBV13 and J usage is TRBJ2-5; 10 bases fit TRBD2. The CDR3 has 14 amino acids. Unmatched junction bases numbered 4, after V lost 5 bases and J lost 4 bases. The V gene's germline CDR1 is PRHDT and CDR2 FYEKMQ (reference sequence). In DNA, the CDR3 is TGTGCCAGCAGCCCCAGCGGGGGGGTAGAGACCCAGTACTTC. This codes for CASSPSGGVETQYF.

The chain recombines TRBV5-5 with TRBJ2-7, with D possibly matching TRBD1 (6 bases). The V gene's germline CDR1 is SGHKS and CDR2 YYEKEE (reference sequence). The V gene lost 0 bases and the J gene lost 7 bases, with 11 bases spanning the gap. The CDR3 has 13 residues. CDR3 region: CASSLGPGTEQYF. DNA for the CDR3: TGTGCCAGCAGCTTGGGGCCGGGGACAGAGCAGTACTTC.

A few counts support this clonotype. The rearrangement uses TRBV5-1 and TRBJ2-7; D is unresolved. Trimming took off 7 bases at V and 1 base at J, with 15 bases between the two ends. This CDR3 has 14 residues. In germline, CDR1 is SGHRS, CDR2 YFSETQ. The chain's CDR3 is CASSGSSASYEQYF. The CDR3 DNA reads as TGCGCCAGCTCTGGATCCAGTGCATCCTACGAGCAGTACTTC. Looking up the rest from reference TRBV5-1 and TRBJ2-7 gives the full variable domain: KAGVTQTPRYLIKTRGQQVTLSCSPISGHRSVSWYQQTPGQGLQFLFEYFSETQRNKGNFPGRFSGRQFSNSRSEMNVSTLELGDSALYLCASSGSSASYEQYFGPGTRLTVT.

V usage is TRBV29-1 and J usage is TRBJ2-7; 9 positions agree with TRBD1. This CDR3 is 14 amino acids long. V lost 6 bases to trimming and J lost 6 bases; unmatched junction nucleotides: 12. Looked up from germline, CDR1 is SQVTM and CDR2 is ANQGSEA. The CDR3 DNA sequence: TGCAGCGTCGAACGGAGGGACAGGGTCCCCGAGCAGTACTTC. It codes for CSVERRDRVPEQYF.

The chain combines TRBV5-6 with TRBJ2-3; D not certain. V lost 4 bases and J 1 base, leaving 13 bases between the germline ends. The CDR3 contains 15 residues. Germline V gene data show CDR1 as SGHDT and CDR2 as YYEEEE. The DNA for the CDR3 is TGTGCCAGCAGCCCGTCCGACGAGGGCACAGATACGCAGTATTTT. Protein: CASSPSDEGTDTQYF.

The CDR3 region has the DNA TGTGCCAGCAGCTTAGTTGGGACTAGCGGGACCCAGTACTTC. Its protein is CASSLVGTSGTQYF. The V and J genes are TRBV7-6 and TRBJ2-5; 11 bases are a match to TRBD2. CDR3 length: 14 residues. J lost 7 bases, V lost 1 base, and 2 bases had no gene match. Germline values: CDR1 SGHVS, CDR2 FNYEAQ.

This clonotype was counted many times. The CDR3 DNA follows: TGCAGCGCACGTTTCTCACAGGTCTCAGGGGCCAACGTCCTGACTTTC. Residues: CSARFSQVSGANVLTF. This rearrangement joins TRBV29-1 to TRBJ2-6; D may be TRBD1 (5 bases). CDR3 length: 16 residues. Trimming took 7 bases from V and 4 from J, leaving 20 bases between them. In germline, CDR1 is SQVTM, CDR2 ANQGSEA.

This clonotype was counted only a few times. This chain joins TRBV20-1 and TRBJ2-7; D might be TRBD1 or TRBD2, each matching 5 bases. The germline CDR1 and CDR2 sequences are DFQATT and SNEGSKA (reference sequence). Trimming removed 2 bases from V and 2 bases from J, with 10 bases in between. This CDR3 is 13 amino acids long. The CDR3 region has the DNA TGCAGTGCTAGAAGGCAGGGACCCTACGAGCAGTACTTC. Protein product: CSARRQGPYEQYF.

This clonotype was seen only a few times. The CDR3: CASRNVLGGSQETQYF. For the CDR3, the DNA is TGTGCCAGCAGGAACGTTTTGGGAGGCTCCCAAGAGACCCAGTACTTC. The chain employs TRBV28 and TRBJ2-5, with D tentatively TRBD2 (6 bases). V dropped 6 bases and J dropped 1 base, with 18 bases sitting between them. CDR1 is MDHEN and CDR2 is SYDVKM in the germline V gene. CDR3 size: 16 residues.

CDR3 residues: CASSLREGTIQYF. CDR3 in DNA: TGTGCCAGCAGTTTACGAGAGGGGACCATTCAGTACTTC. The rearrangement links TRBV12-3 or TRBV12-4 to TRBJ2-4, with D tentatively TRBD1 or TRBD2 (5 bases each). This CDR3 is 13 amino acids long. Between the trimmed V and J ends, which lost 2 bases and 9 bases, there was a span of 11 bases.

This clonotype was picked up a small number of times. This chain uses TRBV5-6 with TRBJ2-5, with D hard to call. The V gene lost 2 bases and the J gene lost 5 bases, with 10 bases spanning the gap. Looked up from germline, CDR1 is SGHDT and CDR2 is YYEEEE. The CDR3 spans 13 residues. CDR3 sequence (DNA): TGTGCCAGCAGCTTCAGATGGTTGGAGACCCAGTACTTC. This translates into CASSFRWLETQYF.

This clonotype was observed a handful of times. The chain joins TRBV29-1 to TRBJ2-1; D might be TRBD2 (5 bases). Germline CDR1 and CDR2: SQVTM and ANQGSEA. V dropped 1 base and J dropped 5 bases, with 9 bases sitting between them. This CDR3 contains 13 residues. The DNA of the CDR3 is TGCAGCGTTGAAGGGAGGTGGAACAATGAGCAGTTCTTC. Translating gives CSVEGRWNNEQFF.

This clonotype was seen only a few times. This chain uses TRBV12-3 or TRBV12-4 with TRBJ2-3; perhaps TRBD1 as D (5 bases). CDR3 length equals 15 residues. V was trimmed by 3 bases and J by 5 bases, leaving 15 bases between them. CDR3 DNA sequence: TGTGCCAGCAGTTTGCAGGGAATAAGTGGAGATACGCAGTATTTT. Its translation: CASSLQGISGDTQYF.

The sample holds a few counts of this clonotype. CDR3 protein: CASSAVSGGQYNEQFF. DNA for the CDR3: TGTGCCAGCAGTGCGGTCTCCGGGGGGCAATACAATGAGCAGTTCTTC. This chain links TRBV2 with TRBJ2-1, with a weak D call TRBD2 (7 bases). Trimming stripped 4 bases from V and 4 bases from J, with 17 bases between. Germline loops: CDR1 SNHLY, CDR2 FYNNEI. There are 16 residues in the CDR3. The full variable domain, completed using reference TRBV2 and TRBJ2-1, is EPEVTQTPSHQVTQMGQEVILRCVPISNHLYFYWYRQILGQKVEFLVSFYNNEISEKSEIFDDQFSVERPDGSNFTLKIRSTKLEDSAMYFCASSAVSGGQYNEQFFGPGTRLTVL.

In regard to this clonotype: A junction end diverges from the germline sequence, so it may reflect a read error. This chain joins TRBV15 and TRBJ2-5; D is perhaps TRBD2 (6 bases). Germline-derived CDR1 and CDR2 are LNHNV and YYDKDF (reference sequence). The CDR3 has 16 residues. CDR3 sequence reads: CTTSRGRDLGVETQYF. CDR3 in DNA: TGTACCACCAGCAGAGGCCGGGACTTAGGGGTGGAGACCCAGTACTTC.

The chain links TRBV20-1 to TRBJ2-5; either TRBD1 or TRBD2 may supply D (5 bases each). Germline lookup yields CDR1 DFQATT and CDR2 SNEGSKA (reference sequence). This CDR3 comprises 13 residues. V lost 3 bases, J lost 1 base, and 9 bases lay in between. The CDR3 region has the DNA TGCAGTGCTAGGGGGGAATTCCAAGAGACCCAGTACTTC. Amino acids: CSARGEFQETQYF.